Each of the 21 T cell receptor beta chains below was sequenced from the same sample in a study of CD8+ T cells in alopecia areata. Sample treatment: oral pan-JAK inhibitor, 5-10 mg twice daily. Extracted RNA was reverse transcribed into cDNA, the sequencing template. Assay: immunoSEQ multiplex PCR; the TCRdb copy retains only in-frame clones and omits some. The sample lists roughly 180,000 clones; less than 70% were seen once. Sequenced material: CD8+ T cells sorted from blood, taken at week 24, from a patient treated with tofacitinib. These receptors were taken from a human donor with alopecia areata.

The CDR3 loop reads CSASTGQPQHF. The CDR3 DNA follows: TGCAGTGCTAGTACAGGGCAGCCCCAGCATTTT. J is TRBJ1-5 and V is TRBV20-1; perhaps TRBD1 as D (6 bases). V shed 3 bases and J shed 7 bases, with 7 bases lying between them. Looked up from germline, CDR1 is DFQATT and CDR2 is SNEGSKA (reference sequence). CDR3 length: 11 amino acids.

The chain couples TRBV13 to TRBJ2-3; no clear D gene. The CDR3 runs to 14 residues. Trimming stripped 5 bases from V and 2 bases from J, with 11 bases between. The V gene's germline CDR1 is PRHDT and CDR2 FYEKMQ (reference sequence). The CDR3 bases are TGTGCCAGCAGCATAACTACACCCACAGATACGCAGTATTTT. Protein product: CASSITTPTDTQYF. The variable domain in full, with the rest retrieved from reference TRBV13 and TRBJ2-3, is AAGVIQSPRHLIKEKRETATLKCYPIPRHDTVYWYQQGPGQDPQFLISFYEKMQSDKGSIPDRFSAQQFSDYHSELNMSSLELGDSALYFCASSITTPTDTQYFGPGTRLTVL.

The gene calls are TRBV25-1 and TRBJ1-5; TRBD1 aligns across 10 bases. The CDR3 is 15 residues long. Germline CDR1 and CDR2: MGHDK and SYGVNS. The V gene end was trimmed by 5 bases and the J gene end by 5 bases; junction bases not matched to a gene: 6. Here the CDR3 reads CASSLTGGEDQPQHF. The CDR3 nucleotides are TGTGCCAGCAGTTTGACAGGGGGCGAGGATCAGCCCCAGCATTTT. The complete variable domain, with remaining parts taken from reference TRBV25-1 and TRBJ1-5, reads EADIYQTPRYLVIGTGKKITLECSQTMGHDKMYWYQQDPGMELHLIHYSYGVNSTEKGDLSSESTVSRIRTEHFPLTLESARPSHTSQYLCASSLTGGEDQPQHFGDGTRLSIL.

The V call is TRBV11-2, the J call TRBJ2-7; 9 nucleotides align to TRBD2. Germline V CDR1 and CDR2: SGHAT, FQNNGV. This CDR3 contains 15 residues. Trimming took 1 base from V and 6 from J; bases not matched to a gene: 7. Here the CDR3 reads CASSLVAGGQSEQYF. CDR3 in DNA: TGTGCCAGCAGCTTAGTCGCGGGGGGGCAAAGCGAGCAGTACTTC.

This clone has only a few counts. The chain employs TRBV2 and TRBJ1-4, with TRBD1 identical over 7 bases. V was pared by 8 bases and J by 6 bases, with 9 bases of the junction left unmatched. The germline V gene encodes CDR1 SNHLY and CDR2 FYNNEI. The CDR3 sequence is 14 residues long. The CDR3 sequence is CASGRKGADEKLFF. DNA for the CDR3: TGTGCCAGCGGACGTAAGGGGGCGGATGAAAAACTGTTTTTT.

The rearrangement links TRBV4-3 to TRBJ1-2, with 7 bases matching TRBD1. The junction had 6 bases not matched to a gene; V was cut back by 1 base and J by 4 bases. CDR3 length equals 15 residues. CDR1 and CDR2 from the germline V gene are LGHNA and YSLEER. The CDR3 reads CASSQATGTAYGYTF. CDR3 bases: TGCGCCAGCAGCCAAGCGACCGGGACAGCCTATGGCTACACCTTC.

The rearrangement uses TRBV19 and TRBJ2-3, with D unresolved. Germline V gene data show CDR1 as LNHDA and CDR2 as SQIVND (reference sequence). V lost 1 base, J lost 6 bases, and 5 bases lay in between. CDR3 length: 12 residues. The CDR3 DNA sequence: TGTGCCAGTAGTATAGTTGATGATACGCAGTATTTT. It translates to CASSIVDDTQYF.

A single count supports this clone. The chain is built from TRBV4-3 and TRBJ1-1, with D tentatively TRBD1 (5 bases). The CDR3 extends over 15 amino acids. Germline V gene lookup returns CDR1 LGHNA and CDR2 YSLEER. The V end was cut by 2 bases, the J end by 7 bases, with 17 bases between. Written as DNA, the CDR3 is TGCGCCAGCAGCCAACAGCCCGGGGGGTTCGATGAAGCTTTCTTT. This codes for CASSQQPGGFDEAFF.

This clone has more than one count but fewer than ten. The J gene is TRBJ1-1, the V gene TRBV7-3; 8 positions agree with TRBD1. The V and J ends lost 5 bases and 4 bases, in that order; junction bases with no gene match: 3. Germline V lookup: CDR1 SGHTA, CDR2 FQGTGA. The CDR3 totals 13 residues. CDR3 in DNA: TGTGCCAGCAGCCCCGGGACAGGCACTGAAGCTTTCTTT. The encoded protein is CASSPGTGTEAFF.

The genes are TRBV2 and TRBJ2-1; TRBD2 matches at 10 bases. Germline CDR1 and CDR2: SNHLY and FYNNEI. Trimming cost V 5 bases and J 15 bases; bases outside gene matches: 7. The CDR3 sequence is 12 residues long. The DNA for the CDR3 is TGTGCCAGCAGTCATGATTCTAGCGGGGGGTTCTTC. This gives the protein CASSHDSSGGFF.

The chain joins TRBV6-6 to TRBJ1-5, with TRBD1 matching 7 bases. The CDR3 is made up of 15 amino acids. In germline, CDR1 is MNHNY, CDR2 SVGAGI (reference sequence). V shed 5 bases and J 0 bases; nucleotides not matched to a gene: 4. CDR3 in DNA: TGTGCCAGCAGTCGGGACAGATATAGCAATCAGCCCCAGCATTTT. It yields the protein CASSRDRYSNQPQHF.

The V call is TRBV13, the J call TRBJ2-7, with a possible D match to TRBD1 (5 bases). Deletions cut 5 bases from V and 4 bases from J, with 21 bases between. The germline V gene has CDR1 PRHDT and CDR2 FYEKMQ (reference sequence). The CDR3 has 16 residues. CDR3 nucleotide sequence: TGTGCCAGCAGCCACAGACAGACCTCCCAGCTTTACGAGCAGTACTTC. It translates to CASSHRQTSQLYEQYF.

This chain uses TRBV2 with TRBJ2-7; D ambiguous. The CDR3 extends over 12 amino acids. Between the trimmed V and J ends, which lost 3 bases and 2 bases, there was a span of 5 bases. CDR1 is SNHLY and CDR2 is FYNNEI in the germline V gene. Written as DNA, the CDR3 is TGTGCCAGCAGTGACGAGGCCTACGAGCAGTACTTC. Translation gives CASSDEAYEQYF. The whole variable domain, filled in from reference TRBV2 and TRBJ2-7, reads EPEVTQTPSHQVTQMGQEVILRCVPISNHLYFYWYRQILGQKVEFLVSFYNNEISEKSEIFDDQFSVERPDGSNFTLKIRSTKLEDSAMYFCASSDEAYEQYFGPGTRLTVT.

The V call is TRBV28, the J call TRBJ2-3; a weak D match, TRBD1 (6 bases). V lost 6 bases to trimming and J lost 4 bases, with 17 bases between them. Per germline, CDR1 MDHEN and CDR2 SYDVKM. The CDR3 is 15 residues long. The CDR3 here is CASSLTGNSADTQYF. DNA for the CDR3: TGTGCCAGCAGCCTCACAGGGAACTCGGCAGATACGCAGTATTTT.

This chain connects TRBV13 to TRBJ2-1; D is ambiguous. This CDR3 has 13 residues. Germline CDR1 is PRHDT and CDR2 is FYEKMQ (reference sequence). Trimming took 4 bases from V and 5 from J, leaving 9 bases between them. Here the CDR3 reads CASSSNINNEQFF. In DNA, the CDR3 is TGTGCCAGCAGCTCCAACATCAACAATGAGCAGTTCTTC.

This clone has at least ten counts. The chain joins TRBV2 to TRBJ1-5; D is ambiguous. The CDR3 spans 12 residues. V dropped 6 bases and J dropped 2 bases, with 5 bases sitting between them. CDR1 and CDR2 (germline): SNHLY, FYNNEI. The CDR3 DNA is TGTGCCAGCAGCAGGCGCAATCAGCCCCAGCATTTT. Encoded protein: CASSRRNQPQHF. The full variable domain, with the rest looked up from reference TRBV2 and TRBJ1-5, is EPEVTQTPSHQVTQMGQEVILRCVPISNHLYFYWYRQILGQKVEFLVSFYNNEISEKSEIFDDQFSVERPDGSNFTLKIRSTKLEDSAMYFCASSRRNQPQHFGDGTRLSIL.

The V gene is TRBV5-6, the J gene TRBJ1-5; D is ambiguous. The CDR3 is 12 residues long. V lost 4 bases, J lost 6 bases, and 8 bases lay in between. Germline assignment: CDR1 SGHDT and CDR2 YYEEEE. This chain's CDR3 is CASSRGGQPQHF. CDR3 in DNA: TGTGCCAGCAGCCGGGGTGGTCAGCCCCAGCATTTT.

This rearrangement joins TRBV2 to TRBJ2-3; possible D gene TRBD1, 6 bases. Germline V CDR1 and CDR2: SNHLY, FYNNEI. CDR3 length: 13 residues. Trimming removed 8 bases from V and 6 bases from J, with 15 bases in between. The CDR3 bases are TGTGCCAGCCGAGAGCAGGGGTTGGATACGCAGTATTTT. It encodes CASREQGLDTQYF.

The V gene is TRBV27, the J gene TRBJ1-1; 7 positions agree with TRBD1. V dropped 2 bases and J dropped 1; count of bases not matched to a gene: 1. Germline V CDR1 and CDR2: MNHEY, SMNVEV (reference sequence). CDR3 length: 14 residues. In DNA, the CDR3 is TGTGCCAGCAGTTTAAGACAGGGGAACACTGAAGCTTTCTTT. This gives the protein CASSLRQGNTEAFF.

The chain joins TRBV5-1 to TRBJ2-5; TRBD2 aligns across 13 bases. Germline V CDR1 and CDR2: SGHRS, YFSETQ. CDR3 size: 17 residues. With V trimmed by 4 bases and J by 2 bases, 8 bases remained unmatched. CDR3 coding DNA: TGCGCCAGCAGCACGGATACTAGCGGGGGGGATCAAGAGACCCAGTACTTC. This translates into CASSTDTSGGDQETQYF.

The chain couples TRBV30 to TRBJ2-2, with D possibly being TRBD1 or TRBD2 (5 bases each). The CDR3 is made up of 15 amino acids. Per germline, CDR1 GTSNPN and CDR2 SVGIG (reference sequence). V was clipped by 3 bases and J by 5 bases, with 16 bases between them. For the CDR3, the DNA is TGTGCCTGGAGCGCAACCGGGACCCCGACCGGGGAGCTGTTTTTT. This codes for CAWSATGTPTGELFF.